Below, 23 T cell receptor beta chains from the same sample are listed, as sequenced in a study of blood T cell repertoires in COVID-19. The method was immunoSEQ multiplex PCR; TCRdb's version includes in-frame clones alone and lacks a portion of them. The sample consists of approximately 670,000 clones, approximately 90% of them appearing once. Sequencing was performed on peripheral blood. These TCRs come from a woman aged 18-35 years with acute or convalescent COVID-19.

The J gene is TRBJ2-5, the V gene TRBV11-2, with a tentative D call TRBD2 (5 bases). Per germline, CDR1 SGHAT and CDR2 FQNNGV. The V and J ends lost 5 bases and 5 bases respectively, with 15 bases between them. CDR3 length: 14 residues. CDR3 in DNA: TGTGCCAGCAGCATAACGGCGGGCGGGGAGACCCAGTACTTC. Translating gives CASSITAGGETQYF.

The V gene is TRBV11-2, the J gene TRBJ1-1; possibly TRBD1 for D (5 bases). Germline CDR1 SGHAT, CDR2 FQNNGV. The V and J ends lost 2 bases and 9 bases respectively, with 13 bases between them. There are 13 residues in the CDR3. The CDR3 here is CASSLILGDKAFF. CDR3 nucleotides: TGTGCCAGCAGCTTAATTCTAGGGGATAAAGCTTTCTTT.

This chain joins TRBV7-8 and TRBJ1-5, with TRBD1 as a possible D gene (5 bases). The CDR3 sequence is 16 residues long. Germline V lookup: CDR1 SGHVS, CDR2 FQNEAQ. V gave up 2 bases and J gave up 1 base, with 12 bases separating them. The CDR3: CASSLFTGGSNQPQHF. The CDR3 DNA follows: TGTGCCAGCAGCTTATTTACCGGGGGGAGCAATCAGCCCCAGCATTTT.

The chain links TRBV11-2 to TRBJ1-2; D might be TRBD1 (5 bases). The CDR3 extends over 14 amino acids. The germline CDR1 and CDR2 sequences are SGHAT and FQNNGV. V was shortened by 4 bases and J by 4 bases, with 13 bases between the two germline ends. The CDR3 loop is CASSSLTESYGYTF. In nucleotides, the CDR3 is TGTGCCAGCAGCTCCCTGACAGAGTCCTATGGCTACACCTTC.

This chain links TRBV29-1 with TRBJ2-5; 7 bases are a match to TRBD1. The ends lost 1 base at V and 4 bases at J; junction bases unmatched: 6. The germline gives CDR1 SQVTM, CDR2 ANQGSEA. The CDR3 extends over 14 amino acids. The CDR3 DNA is TGCAGCGTTGAAGGACAGGGTTTACGAGAGACCCAGTACTTC. Its protein product is CSVEGQGLRETQYF.

V is TRBV28 and J is TRBJ2-7, with D uncertain. Germline values: CDR1 MDHEN, CDR2 SYDVKM. The CDR3 is 12 residues long. The V gene lost 6 bases and the J gene lost 7 bases, with 13 bases spanning the gap. The CDR3, as DNA: TGTGCCAGCAGCGTAACGAGCCTGGAGCAGTACTTC. Translating gives CASSVTSLEQYF.

The rearrangement joins TRBV24-1 to TRBJ1-2; D gene ambiguous. The CDR3 spans 11 residues. CDR1 and CDR2 from the germline V gene are KGHDR and SFDVKD. V was clipped by 5 bases and J by 8 bases, with 8 bases between them. The CDR3 protein is CATSGRLGYTF. The CDR3 DNA sequence: TGTGCCACCAGTGGTCGTTTAGGCTACACCTTC.

This chain uses TRBV13 with TRBJ1-1; 7 bases align to TRBD1. With V trimmed by 3 bases and J by 6 bases, 10 bases remained unmatched. Germline V gene data show CDR1 as PRHDT and CDR2 as FYEKMQ (reference sequence). The CDR3 spans 15 residues. The CDR3 spells CASSLITDRLPEAFF. The DNA for the CDR3 is TGTGCCAGCAGCTTGATTACGGACAGGCTCCCTGAAGCTTTCTTT.

The rearrangement links TRBV2 to TRBJ1-2, with 11 bases lining up with TRBD1. This CDR3 is 13 amino acids long. Per germline, CDR1 SNHLY and CDR2 FYNNEI. J lost 6 bases, V lost 6 bases, and 3 bases had no gene match. The CDR3 DNA reads TGTGCCAGCAGCGAGGGACAGGGGGATGGCTACACCTTC. Protein product: CASSEGQGDGYTF.

The chain combines TRBV7-2 with TRBJ1-6; 8 bases line up with TRBD1. Germline V CDR1 and CDR2: SGHTA, FQGNSA. With 8 bases clipped from V and 10 bases from J, the junction kept 4 bases outside the gene matches. The CDR3 totals 12 residues. DNA of the CDR3: TGTGCCAGCGGACAGGGAAGGTCACCCCTCCACTTT. Protein product: CASGQGRSPLHF.

A note on this clone: Other DNA sequences from this sample encode an identical CDR3 as well. The rearrangement joins TRBV6-5 to TRBJ1-2; weak D call: TRBD1 (5 bases). Germline assignment: CDR1 MNHEY and CDR2 SVGAGI. Trimming cost V 4 bases and J 8 bases, with 8 bases left between them. The CDR3 totals 11 residues. The CDR3 loop is CASSSGGGYTF. CDR3 DNA sequence: TGTGCCAGCAGTTCCGGGGGGGGCTACACCTTC.

This chain connects TRBV11-3 to TRBJ2-3, with 15 nucleotides matching TRBD2. CDR3 length: 16 residues. Germline V lookup: CDR1 SGHNT, CDR2 YENEEA. Germline trimming cut 4 bases from V and 1 base from J; bases unmatched to any gene: 0. The CDR3 sequence: CASSWTSGGGTDTQYF. The CDR3 DNA follows: TGTGCCAGCAGCTGGACTAGCGGGGGGGGCACAGATACGCAGTATTTT.

V usage is TRBV9 and J usage is TRBJ1-1; D may be TRBD1 (6 bases). Germline CDR1 reads SGDLS; CDR2 reads YYNGEE. The CDR3 is 13 residues long. Trimming removed 4 bases at V and 8 bases at J, with 15 bases between. As DNA, the CDR3 is TGTGCCAGCAGCTTCCGGGGGGGGCCAGAAGCTTTCTTT. Amino acids: CASSFRGGPEAFF.

V usage is TRBV19 and J usage is TRBJ2-7; the match to TRBD2 covers 11 bases. CDR1 is LNHDA and CDR2 is SQIVND in the germline V gene (reference sequence). The CDR3 length is 14 residues. V trimming: 5 bases; J trimming: 6 bases; junction bases outside the gene matches: 6. The CDR3 bases are TGTGCCAGTAGTGTCACTAGCGGGGGTGCCGAGCAGTACTTC. As protein: CASSVTSGGAEQYF.

The V call is TRBV21-1, the J call TRBJ1-1; no check of the table's D call, TRBD1, against the DNA was made. TRBV21-1 is given as a pseudogene. CDR3 length: 16 amino acids. For the CDR3, the DNA is TGTGCCAGCAGCAAACGGCACTCGGACAGCTACACTGAAGCTTTCTTT. The encoded protein is CASSKRHSDSYTEAFF.

The chain employs TRBV7-2 and TRBJ2-3, with TRBD2 identical over 8 bases. This CDR3 region has 15 residues. Per the germline V gene, CDR1 is SGHTA and CDR2 is FQGNSA. J lost 4 bases, V lost 5 bases, and 8 bases had no gene match. The CDR3 sequence: CASSPTGTSPDTQYF. The CDR3 coding sequence is TGTGCCAGCAGCCCAACCGGGACTAGTCCAGATACGCAGTATTTT.

V usage is TRBV19 and J usage is TRBJ1-6, with TRBD1 matching 8 bases. V lost 1 base, J lost 9 bases, and 5 bases stayed unmatched. This CDR3 contains 15 residues. Germline CDR1 reads LNHDA; CDR2 reads SQIVND (reference sequence). Here the CDR3 DNA reads TGTGCCAGTAGTATAGGACAGGGGATTCGTTCACCCCTCCACTTT. Residues: CASSIGQGIRSPLHF. The whole variable domain, filled in from reference TRBV19 and TRBJ1-6, reads DGGITQSPKYLFRKEGQNVTLSCEQNLNHDAMYWYRQDPGQGLRLIYYSQIVNDFQKGDIAEGYSVSREKKESFPLTVTSAQKNPTAFYLCASSIGQGIRSPLHFGNGTRLTVT.

CDR3 coding DNA: TGTGCCAGTAGGGAGGGCAGCAAGGGAGGCTACACCTTC. Its translation: CASREGSKGGYTF. The chain combines TRBV19 with TRBJ1-2; D is ambiguous. Germline CDR1 and CDR2: LNHDA and SQIVND (reference sequence). The CDR3 loop spans 13 amino acids. Trimming pared 6 bases from V and 8 bases from J, leaving 16 bases between.

This clone was seen once. The V call is TRBV9, the J call TRBJ2-2, with no clear D. V was shortened by 4 bases and J by 6 bases, with 10 bases between the two germline ends. Germline CDR1 and CDR2: SGDLS and YYNGEE. The length of the CDR3 is 13 residues. This chain's CDR3 is CASSPPSSGELFF. In DNA, the CDR3 is TGTGCCAGCAGCCCCCCAAGCTCCGGGGAGCTGTTTTTT.

The CDR3 DNA sequence: TGTGCCAGCAGCTTGACAGGGGGGAGGACTGAAGCTTTCTTT. Amino acid sequence: CASSLTGGRTEAFF. This chain connects TRBV7-2 to TRBJ1-1, with TRBD1 matching 9 bases. The CDR3 totals 14 residues. Germline CDR1 SGHTA, CDR2 FQGNSA. J was trimmed by 5 bases and V by 3 bases; bases with no gene match: 4. Complete variable domain (other parts from reference TRBV7-2 and TRBJ1-1): GAGVSQSPSNKVTEKGKDVELRCDPISGHTALYWYRQSLGQGLEFLIYFQGNSAPDKSGLPSDRFSAERTGGSVSTLTIQRTQQEDSAVYLCASSLTGGRTEAFFGQGTRLTVV.

This sequence joins TRBV12-3 or TRBV12-4 and TRBJ2-7, with 8 bases that match TRBD2. CDR3 length: 13 residues. Trimming at V came to 6 bases and at J to 3 bases, leaving 4 bases not matched to a gene. Here the CDR3 DNA reads TGTGCCAGCAGCTCGGGGGGGAGCTACGAGCAGTACTTC. Translated: CASSSGGSYEQYF.

V and J are TRBV6-2 or TRBV6-3 and TRBJ1-5; D uncertain. The CDR3 spans 14 residues. In germline, CDR1 is MNHEY, CDR2 SVGEGT. Trimming shortened V by 5 bases and J by 1 base, and 9 bases separated the two germline ends. This CDR3 is CASSLRTSNQPQHF. The CDR3 DNA is TGTGCCAGCAGTCTTCGAACAAGCAATCAGCCCCAGCATTTT.

This chain links TRBV5-6 with TRBJ1-3; D perhaps matches TRBD1 (5 bases). The V end was cut by 4 bases, the J end by 0 bases, with 11 bases between. Germline assignment: CDR1 SGHDT and CDR2 YYEEEE. The length of the CDR3 is 15 residues. The CDR3 nucleotides are TGTGCCAGCAGCAGGGGCTTCCCCTCTGGAAACACCATATATTTT. Amino acid sequence: CASSRGFPSGNTIYF.